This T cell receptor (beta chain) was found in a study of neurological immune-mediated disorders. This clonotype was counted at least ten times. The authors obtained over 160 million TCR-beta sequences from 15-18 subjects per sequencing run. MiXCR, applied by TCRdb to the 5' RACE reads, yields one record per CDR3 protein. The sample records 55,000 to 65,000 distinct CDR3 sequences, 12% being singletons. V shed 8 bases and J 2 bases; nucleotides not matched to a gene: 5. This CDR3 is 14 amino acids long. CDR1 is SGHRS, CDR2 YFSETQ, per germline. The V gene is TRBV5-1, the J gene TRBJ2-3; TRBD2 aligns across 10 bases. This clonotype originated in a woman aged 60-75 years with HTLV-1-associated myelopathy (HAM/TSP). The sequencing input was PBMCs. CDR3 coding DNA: TGCGCCAGTAGGACTAGCGGTTTCACAGATACGCAGTATTTT. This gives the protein CASRTSGFTDTQYF.